This T cell receptor beta chain was found in a study of CD4 T cells in relation to SARS-CoV-2 and coronaviruses. Points from the study as a whole: Samples before the pandemic and after infection were not matched within any donor.

This clone appeared a few times. Its antigen is still unknown. Trimming pared 0 bases from V and 15 bases from J, leaving 15 bases between. The germline gives CDR1 LGHDT, CDR2 YNNKEL (reference sequence). CDR3 length: 14 residues. Generated by immunoSEQ multiplex PCR, the TCRdb table keeps only in-frame clones and is missing some. The sample gives 50,000 to 70,000 clones, 75% to 90% of which show up once; about 1.6% is in the top ten. CD4+ T cells from unexposed donors were obtained before the COVID-19 pandemic (2011-2018). The TCR comes from a human donor in good health. Sequencing was done on a sample of memory CD4+ T cells from PBMCs. The chain employs TRBV3-1 (or the pseudogene TRBV3-2) and TRBJ1-6, with a possible D match to TRBD1 (6 bases). DNA for the CDR3: TGTGCCAGCAGCCAAGATGGCGGTCCCAGGGGCCTCCACTTT. Translated: CASSQDGGPRGLHF.